The entry that follows covers one TCR beta chain sequence. Its antigen is still unknown. This CDR3 has 14 residues. Germline values: CDR1 LGHNA, CDR2 YNFKEQ. Trimming cost V 8 bases and J 7 bases, with 15 bases left between them. These data come from a study of T cell responses to AZD1222 COVID-19 vaccine. Clones were read by immunoSEQ multiplex PCR, and TCRdb kept only the in-frame ones, dropping some. The profile shows 150,000 or so clones, approximately 87% of them singletons. Findings of the study overall: Only five to seven AZD1222 recipients tested seropositive at baseline. Within unmutated variant regions lay the reported targets of nearly half of spike-specific TCRs. Elevations in Spike-specific TCR breadth and depth followed administration of two AZD1222 doses.

The starting material was peripheral blood, obtained on day 0 of MenACWY control vaccination. This sequence joins TRBV4-2 and TRBJ1-6; D perhaps matches TRBD1 (6 bases). The receptor's source is an adult in good health. The CDR3 DNA follows: TGTGCCAGCGCCCAGGGGTTTGCAAATTCACCCCTCCACTTT. Translated: CASAQGFANSPLHF.